Following are 20 T cell receptor beta chains from one sample sequenced in a study of human T cells and chemical hapten exposure. Time point of the sample: pre-sensitization, week 0. Treatment here: therapeutic diphenylcyclopropenone sensitization with weekly scalp DPC. TCRdb itself ran the RACE reads through MiXCR, one entry per CDR3 protein. The table records fewer than 300,000 distinct CDR3 sequences, around 7% of them present only once. The sample was whole blood, taken in connection with sensitization to the hapten diphenylcyclopropenone (DPC). The origin of the receptors is a man between 18 and 35 years old with alopecia areata. Some clones in this sample may be carry-over from other donors' samples.

This clonotype was detected ten times or more. The V call is TRBV10-3, the J call TRBJ2-7, with unresolved D. The CDR3 runs 12 residues. V was shortened by 4 bases and J by 3 bases, with 7 bases between the two germline ends. Germline assignment: CDR1 ENHRY and CDR2 SYGVKD. The CDR3 sequence: CAISAGDYEQYF. CDR3 DNA sequence: TGTGCCATCAGTGCTGGGGACTACGAGCAGTACTTC.

This clonotype came up a few times. The genes are TRBV18 and TRBJ2-5; D is possibly TRBD1 or TRBD2 (5 bases each). The V end was cut by 0 bases, the J end by 2 bases, with 7 bases between. Germline CDR1 reads KGHSH; CDR2 reads LQKENI. The CDR3 runs to 14 residues. CDR3: CASSPPGVQETQYF. In nucleotides, the CDR3 is TGTGCCAGCTCACCACCGGGGGTACAAGAGACCCAGTACTTC.

This clonotype showed up just a few times. This sequence joins TRBV7-2 and TRBJ2-3, with 9 positions matching TRBD2. Unmatched junction bases numbered 8, after V lost 1 base and J lost 6 bases. The CDR3 contains 16 residues. The germline gives CDR1 SGHTA, CDR2 FQGNSA. Written as DNA, the CDR3 is TGTGCCAGCAGCTTAGGTAGCGGGGGCCTCCTGGATACGCAGTATTTT. Translated: CASSLGSGGLLDTQYF.

This clonotype was found many times. In DNA form, the CDR3 reads TGTGCCAGCAGTTACAGGGATACAGGGGCCAACGTCCTGACTTTC. As protein: CASSYRDTGANVLTF. The chain employs TRBV28 and TRBJ2-6; weak D call: TRBD1 (6 bases). With 4 bases removed from V and 4 bases from J, the gap between germline ends came to 11 bases. Germline values: CDR1 MDHEN, CDR2 SYDVKM. The CDR3 has 15 amino acids.

The J gene is TRBJ2-6, the V gene TRBV28; 8 bases map to TRBD1. The germline V gene has CDR1 MDHEN and CDR2 SYDVKM. The CDR3 has 19 amino acids. J lost 0 bases, V lost 4 bases, and 11 bases had no gene match. The CDR3 here is CASSSPSGTGLSGANVLTF. The CDR3 bases are TGTGCCAGCAGTTCTCCCTCCGGGACAGGCCTCTCTGGGGCCAACGTCCTGACTTTC.

In this sample, this clonotype turned up a few times. V gene TRBV7-9 combines with J gene TRBJ2-1; TRBD1 might be the D (5 bases). Germline CDR1 and CDR2: SEHNR and FQNEAQ (reference sequence). The length of the CDR3 is 13 residues. With 1 base removed from V and 10 bases from J, the gap between germline ends came to 11 bases. CDR3 DNA: TGTGCCAGCAGCTTAGATCGACAGAGGGAGCAGTTCTTC. This translates into CASSLDRQREQFF.

There are many counts of this clonotype. The chain joins TRBV5-6 to TRBJ1-2; 10 bases fit TRBD1. The ends lost 4 bases at V and 8 bases at J; junction bases unmatched: 8. Germline CDR1 is SGHDT and CDR2 is YYEEEE. CDR3 length: 14 residues. The CDR3 loop is CASSPWGQGKGYTF. The CDR3 DNA is TGTGCCAGCAGCCCGTGGGGACAGGGGAAAGGCTACACCTTC.

The V call is TRBV20-1, the J call TRBJ2-7; TRBD2 aligns across 10 bases. V was clipped by 5 bases and J by 3 bases; unmatched bases: 7. Germline CDR1 is DFQATT and CDR2 is SNEGSKA (reference sequence). This CDR3 is built from 14 residues. The CDR3 loop reads CSALSGGNIYEQYF. The CDR3, as DNA: TGCAGTGCTCTTAGCGGGGGGAATATCTACGAGCAGTACTTC.

The genes are TRBV6-2 or TRBV6-3 and TRBJ1-5, with 8 bases lining up with TRBD1. Germline assignment: CDR1 MNHEY and CDR2 SVGEGT. The CDR3 totals 16 residues. V shed 5 bases and J 0 bases; nucleotides not matched to a gene: 6. CDR3 nucleotide sequence: TGTGCCAGCAGTCTCGGGACAGGAAATAGCAATCAGCCCCAGCATTTT. Amino acid sequence: CASSLGTGNSNQPQHF.

The chain couples TRBV9 to TRBJ1-5; D not certain. V lost 1 base, J lost 9 bases, and 11 bases lay in between. Per germline, CDR1 SGDLS and CDR2 YYNGEE. There are 13 residues in the CDR3. The CDR3 nucleotides are TGTGCCAGCAGCGTAAGGCCCGCTGGGCCCCAGCATTTT. It encodes CASSVRPAGPQHF.

This clonotype was seen many times. This chain connects TRBV4-2 to TRBJ1-4; D uncertain. V was clipped by 1 base and J by 0 bases, with 15 bases between them. CDR1 LGHNA and CDR2 YNFKEQ come from the germline V gene. The CDR3 spans 18 residues. CDR3: CASSQAVFSLATNEKLFF. The DNA of the CDR3 is TGTGCCAGCAGCCAAGCGGTTTTCTCCCTTGCAACTAATGAAAAACTGTTTTTT.

This clonotype was seen a handful of times. V gene TRBV6-2 or TRBV6-3 combines with J gene TRBJ2-1; tentatively, D is TRBD2 (6 bases). The CDR3 loop spans 17 amino acids. V was pared by 2 bases and J by 0 bases, with 14 bases between. Germline values: CDR1 MNHEY, CDR2 SVGEGT. The CDR3 spells CASSYNPGLGSYNEQFF. CDR3 in DNA: TGTGCCAGCAGTTACAACCCGGGACTTGGCTCCTACAATGAGCAGTTCTTC.

The chain couples TRBV20-1 to TRBJ1-3, with D hard to call. Germline V gene sequence: CDR1 DFQATT, CDR2 SNEGSKA (reference sequence). Between the trimmed V and J ends, which lost 4 bases and 0 bases, there was a span of 4 bases. The length of the CDR3 is 12 residues. CDR3 sequence reads: CSATSSGNTIYF. CDR3 bases: TGCAGTGCTACCTCCTCTGGAAACACCATATATTTT.

This clonotype was picked up many times. The chain is built from TRBV9 and TRBJ1-2; a possible D gene is TRBD1 (6 bases). The V gene lost 2 bases and the J gene lost 0 bases, with 17 bases spanning the gap. Germline V CDR1 and CDR2: SGDLS, YYNGEE. CDR3 length equals 17 residues. CDR3 coding DNA: TGTGCCAGCAGCGTTCAGGAGGGGGAAATAGCTAACTATGGCTACACCTTC. This sequence encodes CASSVQEGEIANYGYTF.

The table lists this clonotype with a few counts. V gene TRBV12-3 or TRBV12-4 combines with J gene TRBJ2-4; tentatively, D is TRBD1 or TRBD2 (7 bases each). The CDR3 is made up of 13 amino acids. V gave up 6 bases and J gave up 8 bases, with 14 bases separating them. The CDR3 DNA sequence: TGTGCCAGCAGCCCAGGGGGGGTACACATTCAGTACTTC. Its protein product is CASSPGGVHIQYF.

This clonotype was observed at least ten times. The gene calls are TRBV27 and TRBJ1-5, with TRBD1 identical over 9 bases. The CDR3 is made up of 16 amino acids. The trim removed 6 bases at V and 3 bases at J, leaving 9 bases unmatched. The germline V gene encodes CDR1 MNHEY and CDR2 SMNVEV (reference sequence). The CDR3 DNA follows: TGTGCCAGCAGGTTAGGCGGACAGGGGAACAATCAGCCCCAGCATTTT. Translation: CASRLGGQGNNQPQHF.

This clonotype has ten or more counts. The chain employs TRBV12-3 or TRBV12-4 and TRBJ2-1; 9 bases fit TRBD2. The CDR3 contains 17 residues. The trim removed 5 bases at V and 7 bases at J, leaving 15 bases unmatched. The CDR3 bases are TGTGCCAGCAGTCCCGAGCGGGAGCGGGGGGTTAATAATGAGCAGTTCTTC. Encoded protein: CASSPERERGVNNEQFF.

The table lists this clonotype with a few counts. This sequence joins TRBV6-5 and TRBJ2-3, with TRBD2 matching 7 bases. J gave up 2 bases and V 6 bases, and 14 bases lay outside the gene matches. The CDR3 contains 17 residues. Germline V gives CDR1 MNHEY, CDR2 SVGAGI. The CDR3 nucleotides read TGTGCCAGCAGCCCCGTCGAATCAGCGGGGTACACAGATACGCAGTATTTT. Encoded protein: CASSPVESAGYTDTQYF.

The chain joins TRBV7-9 to TRBJ2-7, with D unclear. V was trimmed by 1 base and J by 5 bases, leaving 6 bases between them. CDR1 is SEHNR, CDR2 FQNEAQ, per germline (reference sequence). The CDR3 runs to 12 residues. DNA of the CDR3: TGTGCCAGCAGCTTAGAGAGTCACGAGCAGTACTTC. Its translation: CASSLESHEQYF.

Ten or more counts support this clonotype. The chain joins TRBV27 to TRBJ2-3, with 7 positions matching TRBD1. Germline CDR1 is MNHEY and CDR2 is SMNVEV (reference sequence). This CDR3 region has 13 residues. V shed 8 bases and J 6 bases; nucleotides not matched to a gene: 8. The CDR3 DNA is TGTGCCAGCTTGGACAGGTTCTCGGATACGCAGTATTTT. As protein: CASLDRFSDTQYF.